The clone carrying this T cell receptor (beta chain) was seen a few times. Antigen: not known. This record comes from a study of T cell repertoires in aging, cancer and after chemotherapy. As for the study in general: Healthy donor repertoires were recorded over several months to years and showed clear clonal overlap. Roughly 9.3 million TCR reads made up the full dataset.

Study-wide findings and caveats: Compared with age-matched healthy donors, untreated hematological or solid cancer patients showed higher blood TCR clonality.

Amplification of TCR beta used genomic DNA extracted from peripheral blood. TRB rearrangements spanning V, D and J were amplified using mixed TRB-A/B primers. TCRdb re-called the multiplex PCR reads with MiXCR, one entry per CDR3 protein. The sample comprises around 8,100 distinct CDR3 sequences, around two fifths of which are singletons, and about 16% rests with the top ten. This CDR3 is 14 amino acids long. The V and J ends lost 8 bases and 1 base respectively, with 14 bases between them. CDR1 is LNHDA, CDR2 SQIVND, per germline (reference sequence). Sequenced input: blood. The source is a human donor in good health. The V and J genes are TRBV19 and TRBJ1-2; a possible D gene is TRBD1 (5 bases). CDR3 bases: TGTGCCAGTCCTAAACAGGAGTATAACTATGGCTACACCTTC. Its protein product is CASPKQEYNYGYTF.